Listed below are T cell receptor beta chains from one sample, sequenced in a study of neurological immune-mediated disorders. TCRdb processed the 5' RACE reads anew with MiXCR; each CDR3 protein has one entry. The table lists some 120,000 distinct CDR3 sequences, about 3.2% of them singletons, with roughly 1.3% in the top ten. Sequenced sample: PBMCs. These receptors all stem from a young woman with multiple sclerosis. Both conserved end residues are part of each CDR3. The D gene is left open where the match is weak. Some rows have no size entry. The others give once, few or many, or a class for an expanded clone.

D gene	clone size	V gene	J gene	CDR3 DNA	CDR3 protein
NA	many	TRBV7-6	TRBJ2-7	TGTGCCAGCAGCTTACAGGAGATTAGGGAGCAGTACTTC	CASSLQEIREQYF
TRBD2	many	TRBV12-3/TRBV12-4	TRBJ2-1	TGTGCCAGCAGTTTAATAATTCGACTAGCGGGGGGACTCAATGAGCAGTTCTTC	CASSLIIRLAGGLNEQFF
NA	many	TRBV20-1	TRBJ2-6	TGCAGTGCTAGAGTTTCTGGGGCCAACGTCCTGACTTTC	CSARVSGANVLTF
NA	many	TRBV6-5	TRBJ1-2	TGTGCCAGCAGACTCGACGGAAACTATGGCTACACCTTC	CASRLDGNYGYTF
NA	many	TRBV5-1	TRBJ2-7	TGCGCCAGCAGCTTGGCCCAGTCCTACGAGCAGTACTTC	CASSLAQSYEQYF
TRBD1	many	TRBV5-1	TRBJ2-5	TGCGCCAGCAGCTTGGTAGGGACAGGGGTGCTCCAAGAGACCCAGTACTTC	CASSLVGTGVLQETQYF
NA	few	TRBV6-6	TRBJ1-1	TGTGCCAGCAGTTACTCGAACGACGTCGGGGGAGCTTTCTTT	CASSYSNDVGGAFF
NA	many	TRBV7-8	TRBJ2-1	TGTGCCAGCACCGCCGATGTCCTAGCCTACAATGAGCAGTTCTTC	CASTADVLAYNEQFF
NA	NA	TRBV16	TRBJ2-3	TGTGCCAGCAGCCAAGAGCAGGGGTACCTCACAGATACGCAGTATTTT	CASSQEQGYLTDTQYF
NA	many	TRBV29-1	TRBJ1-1	TGCAGCGTTGGGACACCGAACACTGAAGCTTTCTTT	CSVGTPNTEAFF
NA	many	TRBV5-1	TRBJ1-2	TGCGCCAGCAGCGCGGAGGTTGGGGTTCGGGGCTACACCTTC	CASSAEVGVRGYTF
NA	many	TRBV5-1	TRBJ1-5	TGCGCCAGCAGCTTCGAGGGTATCAGCAATCAGCCCCAGCATTTT	CASSFEGISNQPQHF
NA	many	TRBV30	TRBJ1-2	TGTGCCTGTTATTGGGGGGCTTCTGGCTACACCTTC	CACYWGASGYTF
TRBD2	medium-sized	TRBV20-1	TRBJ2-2	TGCAGTGCTAGAGATCGGGGGAGGGCCCTTAACGGGGAGCTGTTTTTT	CSARDRGRALNGELFF
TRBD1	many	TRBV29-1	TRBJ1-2	TGCAGCGTTGAAGGACAGGGTGATGGCTACACCTTC	CSVEGQGDGYTF
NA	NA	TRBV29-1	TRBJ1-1	TGCAGCGTTGGCCTGAGGAGGGGGAACACTGAAGCTTTCTTT	CSVGLRRGNTEAFF
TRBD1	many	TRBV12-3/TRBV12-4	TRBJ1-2	TGTGCCAGCAGTCCCGTGACAGGGAGAAATGGCTACACCTTC	CASSPVTGRNGYTF
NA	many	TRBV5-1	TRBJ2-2	TGCGCCAGCGTCCCGGGTAACCCCTTGATCGCAACCGGGGAGCTGTTTTTT	CASVPGNPLIATGELFF
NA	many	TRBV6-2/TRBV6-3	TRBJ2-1	TGTGCCAGCAGTTATCTCTACAATGAGCAGTTCTTC	CASSYLYNEQFF
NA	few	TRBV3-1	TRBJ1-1	TGTGACAGCAGCAAGACTGAATATGGGGCTTTCTTT	CDSSKTEYGAFF